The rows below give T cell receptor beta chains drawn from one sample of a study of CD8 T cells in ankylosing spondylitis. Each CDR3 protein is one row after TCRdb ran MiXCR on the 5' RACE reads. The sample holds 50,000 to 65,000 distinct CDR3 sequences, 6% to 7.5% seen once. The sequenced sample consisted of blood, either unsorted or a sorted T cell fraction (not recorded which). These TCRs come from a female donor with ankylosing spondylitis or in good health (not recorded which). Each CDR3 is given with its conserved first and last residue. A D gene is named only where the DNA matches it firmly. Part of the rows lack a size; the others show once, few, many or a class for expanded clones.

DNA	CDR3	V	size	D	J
TGCGCCAGCAGCTTGCTTGGGGCCTATCCTTCTTCTGGAAACACCATATATTTT	CASSLLGAYPSSGNTIYF	TRBV5-1	many	-	TRBJ1-3
TGTGCCAGCAGCCGCGGACTAGCGGAAACGAACACCGGGGAGCTGTTTTTT	CASSRGLAETNTGELFF	TRBV7-3	many	TRBD2	TRBJ2-2
TGTGCCAGCATCGAAAACACCATCTCTGGAAACACCATATATTTT	CASIENTISGNTIYF	TRBV7-2	-	-	TRBJ1-3
TGCGCCAGCAGCTTACAGGGCTACGAGCAGTACTTC	CASSLQGYEQYF	TRBV5-1	many	-	TRBJ2-7
TGTGCCAGCGGGACAGGTCTTAGGTTTAATGGCTACACCTTC	CASGTGLRFNGYTF	TRBV6-1	many	TRBD1	TRBJ1-2
TGCGCCAGCAGCTCCACGTCAGGGAGCACTGAAGCTTTCTTT	CASSSTSGSTEAFF	TRBV5-1	few	-	TRBJ1-1
TGCGCCAGCAGCTTGGTGACATCGGCGAACACCGGGGAGCTGTTTTTT	CASSLVTSANTGELFF	TRBV5-1	many	-	TRBJ2-2
TGTGCCAGCAGCTTCGGGACAGGGGTCTTCAATGAGCAGTTCTTC	CASSFGTGVFNEQFF	TRBV7-2	few	TRBD1	TRBJ2-1
TGTGCCAGCAGGGGGACAGGGGGCTCCTACGAGCAGTACTTC	CASRGTGGSYEQYF	TRBV3-1	-	TRBD1	TRBJ2-7
TGTGCCACAAGCGGCCCCTCTGGAAACACCATATATTTT	CATSGPSGNTIYF	TRBV7-2	many	-	TRBJ1-3
TGCGCCAGCAGCGAGGGGACAGGGGCCACTGAAGCTTTCTTT	CASSEGTGATEAFF	TRBV5-1	many	TRBD1	TRBJ1-1
TGTGCCAGCAGCCGGACAGGGGAATCTCGGGAGGAGCTGTTTTTT	CASSRTGESREELFF	TRBV28	many	TRBD1	TRBJ2-2
TGCGCCAGCAGCTTGTCACAGCCGAACACTGAAGCTTTCTTT	CASSLSQPNTEAFF	TRBV5-1	few	-	TRBJ1-1
TGCGCCAGCAGCCCTTTGACAGGGACCAACACCGGGGAGCTGTTTTTT	CASSPLTGTNTGELFF	TRBV5-1	many	TRBD1	TRBJ2-2
TGCAGCGTTGAAGGGTCGGGGGACGGGGAGCTGTTTTTT	CSVEGSGDGELFF	TRBV29-1	few	-	TRBJ2-2
TGTGCCAGCAGCTCTGCTGGGACAGGGATGGTAGATGAAAAACTGTTTTTT	CASSSAGTGMVDEKLFF	TRBV7-6	-	TRBD1	TRBJ1-4
TGTGCCAGCAGCCCGATCCGGGACAGCGACTCTGGAAACACCATATATTTT	CASSPIRDSDSGNTIYF	TRBV28	many	TRBD1	TRBJ1-3
TGTGCCAGCAGCTTAGCAGCCACCTTCGTGGGCGGGGCGAGCACAGATACGCAGTATTTT	CASSLAATFVGGASTDTQYF	TRBV7-2	-	-	TRBJ2-3
TGTGCCAGCAGTTCGGGACTAGCGGGGGGGAATGAGCAGTTCTTC	CASSSGLAGGNEQFF	TRBV12-3/TRBV12-4	many	TRBD2	TRBJ2-1
TGTGCCAGCAGTCCTATTCCAGCGGGGACACAGTTCTTC	CASSPIPAGTQFF	TRBV12-3/TRBV12-4	many	-	TRBJ2-1
TGTGCCAGCAGCCAAGTGACTAGCGGGTTGCAAGATACGCAGTATTTT	CASSQVTSGLQDTQYF	TRBV3-1	many	TRBD2	TRBJ2-3
TGTGCCAGCAGCTTTGGTCTTCGACAGGGTTACTCCTACGAGCAGTACTTC	CASSFGLRQGYSYEQYF	TRBV7-9	many	TRBD1	TRBJ2-7
TGTGCCAGCTCCCCCTCCCGGGACACTGAAGCTTTCTTT	CASSPSRDTEAFF	TRBV18	many	-	TRBJ1-1
TGTGCCATCAGTGATCCAAGCGGGGGTACAGATACGCAGTATTTT	CAISDPSGGTDTQYF	TRBV10-3	many	TRBD2	TRBJ2-3
TGTGCCTGGAGGGTCGCAGGAGTCTACGAGCAGTACTTC	CAWRVAGVYEQYF	TRBV30	many	-	TRBJ2-7
TGCAGCGTTGATCCGGGGTTCACAGATACGCAGTATTTT	CSVDPGFTDTQYF	TRBV29-1	many	-	TRBJ2-3
TGCGCCAGCAGCCAAGAAGCCGGGCAGTCAGGATATCAGCCCCAGCATTTT	CASSQEAGQSGYQPQHF	TRBV4-3	many	-	TRBJ1-5
TGTGCCAGCAGCGCCCAACACAATGAGCAGTTCTTC	CASSAQHNEQFF	TRBV9	many	-	TRBJ2-1